This T cell receptor (beta chain) was profiled in a study of vaccination effects on CD4 cells after COVID-19. In regard to this clone: Its antigen is still unknown.

With the ViraFEST assay, the study expanded antigen-specific CD4+ T cells using viral peptide pools, then sequenced them. It was after 10 days of culture that CD4+ T cells were isolated. All vaccine recipients tested negative for nucleocapsid antibodies and had never contracted SARS-CoV-2 infection. Researchers reported culturing a few million PBMC in each well, adding 8 to 10 IU/ml IL-2 and around 10 ug/ml peptides. At days 3 and 7, half of the medium was exchanged for IL-2 medium. The CDR3 sequence is 13 residues long. Losses at the gene ends were 4 bases for V and 2 bases for J; bases not matched to a gene: 4. Looked up from germline, CDR1 is SQVTM and CDR2 is ANQGSEA. This table comes from immunoSEQ multiplex PCR, and its TCRdb copy is limited to in-frame clones, with some not included. Of 40,000 to 45,000 clones in the sample, roughly 70% are singletons; the top ten hold roughly 24%.

This clonotype was obtained from a human donor who received a COVID-19 vaccine. The material was CD4+ T cells from PBMCs cultured with HCoV-OC43 spike peptides, obtained before COVID-19 vaccination. Subset given: HCoV-OC43 spike overlapping peptide pool stimulation. The chain joins TRBV29-1 to TRBJ1-2; TRBD1 agrees at 7 bases. CDR3 protein: CSVAPGQNYGYTF. The DNA of the CDR3 is TGCAGCGTTGCCCCGGGACAGAACTATGGCTACACCTTC.